These 30 T cell receptor beta chains came from one sample sequenced in a study of T cell changes during pregnancy in multiple sclerosis. Clones were sequenced by immunoSEQ multiplex PCR, and TCRdb holds only the in-frame ones, with some missing. The table shows more than 10,000 clones, with around 88% occurring only once. Sequenced material: CD8+ T cells from peripheral blood mononuclear cells, taken in the second trimester of pregnancy. These receptors all come from a female donor in good health, enrolled as a control in a pregnancy study.

The rearrangement joins TRBV7-9 to TRBJ1-2, with 7 bases fitting TRBD1. There are 14 residues in the CDR3. Germline V gene data show CDR1 as SEHNR and CDR2 as FQNEAQ (reference sequence). V lost 5 bases to trimming and J lost 12 bases; unmatched junction nucleotides: 15. CDR3 nucleotides: TGTGCCAGCAGCCCCAAATGGTGGCAGGGGGATGACACCTTC. Encoded protein: CASSPKWWQGDDTF.

V usage is TRBV19 and J usage is TRBJ2-2; D may be TRBD1 (5 bases). This CDR3 has 13 amino acids. The germline V and J ends were trimmed by 5 bases and 6 bases, with 10 bases remaining between them. Germline V gene sequence: CDR1 LNHDA, CDR2 SQIVND (reference sequence). The CDR3 protein is CASSVQGPGELFF. The CDR3 nucleotides are TGTGCCAGTAGTGTCCAGGGTCCCGGGGAGCTGTTTTTT.

The chain uses TRBV10-3 and TRBJ2-3, with D perhaps TRBD1 (5 bases). The CDR3 sequence is 16 residues long. CDR1 and CDR2 from the germline V gene are ENHRY and SYGVKD. Trimming pared 6 bases from V and 0 bases from J, leaving 16 bases between. The CDR3 sequence: CAIRYSVRGSTDTQYF. CDR3 in DNA: TGTGCCATCAGGTATAGTGTAAGGGGAAGCACAGATACGCAGTATTTT.

This chain links TRBV5-1 with TRBJ2-7; TRBD2 agrees at 8 bases. V was clipped by 5 bases and J by 7 bases; unmatched bases: 14. The CDR3 loop spans 15 amino acids. The germline V gene has CDR1 SGHRS and CDR2 YFSETQ. CDR3 nucleotides: TGCGCCAGCAGACTATCGGGAGGGCCGGGTGGGGAGCAGTACTTC. Translating it yields CASRLSGGPGGEQYF. The variable domain in full, completed from reference TRBV5-1 and TRBJ2-7, reads KAGVTQTPRYLIKTRGQQVTLSCSPISGHRSVSWYQQTPGQGLQFLFEYFSETQRNKGNFPGRFSGRQFSNSRSEMNVSTLELGDSALYLCASRLSGGPGGEQYFGPGTRLTVT.

This clone showed up just a few times. The rearrangement links TRBV10-1 to TRBJ2-3; possibly TRBD2 for D (6 bases). Trimming pared 2 bases from V and 1 base from J, leaving 16 bases between. The CDR3 is 17 residues long. CDR1 and CDR2 (germline): WNHNN, SYGVQD (reference sequence). This CDR3 reads CASSEGERGGGTDTQYF. As DNA, the CDR3 is TGCGCCAGCAGTGAGGGTGAGCGAGGAGGGGGCACAGATACGCAGTATTTT.

The chain links TRBV13 to TRBJ2-1; unclear D gene. The V gene's germline CDR1 is PRHDT and CDR2 FYEKMQ (reference sequence). The CDR3 sequence is 17 residues long. V lost 5 bases and J lost 7, with 24 bases in between. The CDR3 reads CASSVNEARSVRNEQFF. Written as DNA, the CDR3 is TGTGCCAGCAGCGTAAATGAGGCTAGGAGTGTGAGGAATGAGCAGTTCTTC.

The chain links TRBV2 to TRBJ2-5; 8 bases agree with TRBD2. Unmatched junction bases numbered 11, after V lost 8 bases and J lost 6 bases. Per the germline V gene, CDR1 is SNHLY and CDR2 is FYNNEI. The CDR3 consists of 14 residues. The CDR3 DNA reads as TGTGCCAGCCGCCTGCCGGGGGGGTTGCAGACCCAGTACTTC. Translation gives CASRLPGGLQTQYF.

The CDR3 DNA is TGTGCCAGTAGTGCGCTTCCCGGGACTAGCGGGGGGTATATCGGGGAGCTGTTTTTT. Translation gives CASSALPGTSGGYIGELFF. The chain has TRBV19 and TRBJ2-2, with 15 positions matching TRBD2. With V trimmed by 5 bases and J by 7 bases, 14 bases remained unmatched. This CDR3 is built from 19 residues. Germline assignment: CDR1 LNHDA and CDR2 SQIVND (reference sequence).

The chain combines TRBV7-6 with TRBJ2-7; possible D gene TRBD1, 5 bases. Germline CDR1 reads SGHVS; CDR2 reads FNYEAQ. The V end was cut by 1 base, the J end by 2 bases, with 9 bases between. The CDR3 covers 14 residues. CDR3 region: CASSLEGAAYEQYF. CDR3 nucleotide sequence: TGTGCCAGCAGCTTAGAAGGGGCAGCCTACGAGCAGTACTTC.

The rearrangement links TRBV20-1 to TRBJ1-2, with a tentative D call TRBD1 (6 bases). This CDR3 comprises 11 residues. Trimming left V 8 bases short and J 8 bases short, with 15 bases between. Germline-derived CDR1 and CDR2 are DFQATT and SNEGSKA (reference sequence). The CDR3 sequence: CSPKRGRGYTF. The CDR3 region has the DNA TGCAGTCCAAAAAGGGGGAGAGGCTACACCTTC.

This rearrangement joins TRBV11-1 to TRBJ2-7, with TRBD1 identical over 7 bases. V shed 5 bases and J 4 bases; nucleotides not matched to a gene: 5. CDR1 SGHAT and CDR2 FQDESV come from the germline V gene (reference sequence). The CDR3 sequence is 13 residues long. CDR3 residues: CASSRNRGYEQYF. Written as DNA, the CDR3 is TGTGCCAGCAGCCGTAACAGGGGATACGAGCAGTACTTC.

This sequence joins TRBV4-1 and TRBJ2-1; D is undetermined. In germline, CDR1 is MGHRA, CDR2 YSYEKL. The V end lost 0 bases, the J end lost 0 bases, and 6 bases lay between the germline ends. This CDR3 contains 15 residues. The CDR3 here is CASSQESYSYNEQFF. CDR3 DNA sequence: TGCGCCAGCAGCCAAGAGAGTTACTCCTACAATGAGCAGTTCTTC.

V is TRBV6-5 and J is TRBJ2-5; tentative D call: TRBD2 (5 bases). The CDR3 extends over 13 amino acids. Per the germline V gene, CDR1 is MNHEY and CDR2 is SVGAGI. Deletions cut 2 bases from V and 5 bases from J, with 9 bases between. CDR3 DNA: TGTGCCAGCAGTTACCTAGGAGGCGAGACCCAGTACTTC. This codes for CASSYLGGETQYF.

This chain links TRBV30 with TRBJ2-1, with 8 bases that match TRBD2. The CDR3 extends over 14 amino acids. V lost 0 bases, J lost 3 bases, and 1 base stayed unmatched. CDR1 is GTSNPN and CDR2 is SVGIG in the germline V gene (reference sequence). The CDR3 loop reads CAWSVLADYNEQFF. The CDR3 coding sequence is TGTGCCTGGAGTGTACTAGCGGACTACAATGAGCAGTTCTTC.

This chain uses TRBV27 with TRBJ2-7; the match to TRBD2 covers 8 bases. From germline, CDR1 is MNHEY and CDR2 SMNVEV (reference sequence). The J segment lost 5 bases and the V segment lost 1 base, leaving 7 bases of the junction unmatched. The CDR3 runs 15 residues. The CDR3 bases are TGTGCCAGCAGTTTATTCCTAGCGGGTCCACACGAGCAGTACTTC. Protein: CASSLFLAGPHEQYF.

The chain links TRBV14 to TRBJ2-7; D is perhaps TRBD1 (6 bases). The CDR3 sequence is 16 residues long. The germline CDR1 and CDR2 sequences are SGHDN and FVKESK. Trimming took 1 base from V and 3 from J, leaving 16 bases between them. The CDR3 region has the DNA TGTGCCAGCAGCCAAGCCGACAATACAGGGTACTACGAGCAGTACTTC. Translating it yields CASSQADNTGYYEQYF.

The V call is TRBV6-6, the J call TRBJ2-3; 7 bases align to TRBD1. The germline V gene has CDR1 MNHNY and CDR2 SVGAGI (reference sequence). The CDR3 length is 15 residues. V trimming: 8 bases; J trimming: 0 bases; junction bases outside the gene matches: 8. CDR3: CASEPGQQSTDTQYF. CDR3 sequence (DNA): TGTGCCAGCGAACCGGGACAGCAAAGCACAGATACGCAGTATTTT.

The DNA for the CDR3 is TGTGCCAGCAACTCACAGGGAAGTATGCAGCCCCAGCATTTT. The encoded protein is CASNSQGSMQPQHF. The genes are TRBV21-1 and TRBJ1-5; the D call in the table, TRBD1, was not verified against the DNA. TRBV21-1 is termed a pseudogene. This CDR3 has 14 residues.

The rearrangement links TRBV7-8 to TRBJ2-5, with TRBD2 matching over 8 bases. V was pared by 1 base and J by 5 bases, with 3 bases of the junction left unmatched. The CDR3 runs to 14 residues. Germline V gives CDR1 SGHVS, CDR2 FQNEAQ. Here the CDR3 DNA reads TGTGCCAGCAGCTTAGATTCTAGCGGGGAGACCCAGTACTTC. Translated: CASSLDSSGETQYF.

This clone counts as medium-sized. The J gene is TRBJ2-1, the V gene TRBV5-4, with 7 nucleotides matching TRBD1. This CDR3 spans 18 amino acids. The junction had 11 bases not matched to a gene; V was cut back by 2 bases and J by 0 bases. Germline V gene lookup returns CDR1 SGHNT and CDR2 YYREEE (reference sequence). The CDR3 nucleotides are TGTGCCAGCAGCTTAAGAGGGGGCTGGTCGGACTCCTACAATGAGCAGTTCTTC. Protein sequence: CASSLRGGWSDSYNEQFF.

This chain connects TRBV15 to TRBJ2-3; 7 positions agree with TRBD1. CDR3 size: 16 residues. Germline loops: CDR1 LNHNV, CDR2 YYDKDF (reference sequence). Trimming took 0 bases from V and 1 from J; bases not matched to a gene: 4. CDR3 amino acids: CATSRDPGTGTDTQYF. Written as DNA, the CDR3 is TGTGCCACCAGCAGAGATCCGGGGACAGGCACAGATACGCAGTATTTT.

The chain uses TRBV7-8 and TRBJ2-7; a possible D gene is TRBD1 (6 bases). The CDR3 covers 13 residues. V gave up 3 bases and J gave up 6 bases, with 12 bases separating them. Germline loops: CDR1 SGHVS, CDR2 FQNEAQ. The CDR3 DNA follows: TGTGCCAGCAGCTTCGGGACATCTGCCGAGCAGTACTTC. It translates to CASSFGTSAEQYF. The full variable domain, completed using reference TRBV7-8 and TRBJ2-7, is GAGVSQSPRYKVAKRGQDVALRCDPISGHVSLFWYQQALGQGPEFLTYFQNEAQLDKSGLPSDRFFAERPEGSVSTLKIQRTQQEDSAVYLCASSFGTSAEQYFGPGTRLTVT.

The chain links TRBV2 to TRBJ2-3; no reliable D call. CDR1 SNHLY and CDR2 FYNNEI come from the germline V gene. The CDR3 sequence is 14 residues long. Trimming stripped 0 bases from V and 6 bases from J, with 10 bases between. Here the CDR3 DNA reads TGTGCCAGCAGTGAAGCGAGGAGATCCGATACGCAGTATTTT. Translated: CASSEARRSDTQYF. The whole variable domain, remainder taken from reference TRBV2 and TRBJ2-3, is EPEVTQTPSHQVTQMGQEVILRCVPISNHLYFYWYRQILGQKVEFLVSFYNNEISEKSEIFDDQFSVERPDGSNFTLKIRSTKLEDSAMYFCASSEARRSDTQYFGPGTRLTVL.

This clone was seen a single time. The gene calls are TRBV2 and TRBJ2-1; perhaps TRBD2 as D (6 bases). The CDR3 extends over 13 amino acids. In germline, CDR1 is SNHLY, CDR2 FYNNEI. The V and J ends lost 8 bases and 8 bases respectively, with 16 bases between them. The CDR3 reads CASWEALGDEQFF. CDR3 nucleotide sequence: TGTGCCAGCTGGGAGGCCCTCGGAGATGAGCAGTTCTTC.

The chain employs TRBV30 and TRBJ1-2; the match to TRBD1 covers 8 bases. The CDR3 has 14 amino acids. V gave up 4 bases and J gave up 12 bases; unmatched junction bases: 16. Per the germline V gene, CDR1 is GTSNPN and CDR2 is SVGIG (reference sequence). The CDR3 spells CAWTSVGTGVGNTF. DNA for the CDR3: TGTGCCTGGACCTCCGTAGGGACAGGAGTAGGAAACACCTTC.

The V gene is TRBV5-1, the J gene TRBJ1-2; 10 bases are a match to TRBD1. The length of the CDR3 is 15 residues. Germline V gives CDR1 SGHRS, CDR2 YFSETQ. The J segment lost 3 bases and the V segment lost 0 bases, leaving 2 bases of the junction unmatched. The CDR3 spells CASSLGQGADYGYTF. The CDR3 DNA reads TGCGCCAGCAGCTTGGGACAGGGGGCTGACTATGGCTACACCTTC.

The rearrangement links TRBV7-9 to TRBJ2-1; 9 bases are a match to TRBD2. CDR3 length: 15 residues. J was trimmed by 7 bases and V by 6 bases; bases with no gene match: 10. CDR1 is SEHNR and CDR2 is FQNEAQ in the germline V gene (reference sequence). The CDR3 coding sequence is TGTGCCAGCAGTTACATAGCGGGAGAGGATAATGAGCAGTTCTTC. It encodes CASSYIAGEDNEQFF.

The rearrangement links TRBV5-1 to TRBJ1-1; maybe TRBD1 (6 bases). The V gene's germline CDR1 is SGHRS and CDR2 YFSETQ. The CDR3 runs to 13 residues. Deletions cut 2 bases from V and 3 bases from J, with 8 bases between. The CDR3 coding sequence is TGCGCCAGCAGCTTTTCAGGGGACACTGAAGCTTTCTTT. Its protein product is CASSFSGDTEAFF.

J is TRBJ2-7 and V is TRBV13, with TRBD2 matching 8 bases. Losses at the gene ends were 0 bases for V and 4 bases for J; bases not matched to a gene: 5. CDR1 is PRHDT, CDR2 FYEKMQ, per germline (reference sequence). The CDR3 sequence is 15 residues long. CDR3 residues: CASSLGGTSGYEQYF. For the CDR3, the DNA is TGTGCCAGCAGCTTAGGCGGAACTAGCGGTTACGAGCAGTACTTC. Full variable domain (missing parts from reference TRBV13 and TRBJ2-7): AAGVIQSPRHLIKEKRETATLKCYPIPRHDTVYWYQQGPGQDPQFLISFYEKMQSDKGSIPDRFSAQQFSDYHSELNMSSLELGDSALYFCASSLGGTSGYEQYFGPGTRLTVT.

Sample share makes this clone large. Other DNA sequences of this sample code for an identical CDR3. The chain links TRBV4-2 to TRBJ2-2, with D possibly TRBD1 on 6 matching bases. Germline V gives CDR1 LGHNA, CDR2 YNFKEQ. CDR3 length: 15 residues. The V end lost 5 bases, the J end lost 6 bases, and 16 bases lay between the germline ends. Here the CDR3 DNA reads TGTGCCAGCAGCGACCCACGAGGACAGTCCGGGGAGCTGTTTTTT. This translates into CASSDPRGQSGELFF.